Below, 17 T cell receptor beta chains from the same sample are listed, as sequenced in a study of blood T cell repertoires in COVID-19. TCRdb keeps only in-frame clones here, not all; method: immunoSEQ multiplex PCR. The sample lists a few hundred thousand clones, about nine tenths occurring once. Sequencing was performed on PBMCs or T cells enriched from blood (not recorded which). These receptors were collected from a man between 18 and 35 years old with acute COVID-19.

The CDR3 DNA follows: TGTGCCAGCAGCGCCCCGGGGGTAAACACTGAAGCTTTCTTT. Residues: CASSAPGVNTEAFF. V gene TRBV7-9 combines with J gene TRBJ1-1; the D gene is possibly TRBD1 (5 bases). The CDR3 runs 14 residues. Germline CDR1 reads SEHNR; CDR2 reads FQNEAQ (reference sequence). With 5 bases removed from V and 2 bases from J, the gap between germline ends came to 12 bases.

In its sample, this clone was seen once. The V and J genes are TRBV9 and TRBJ2-7; maybe TRBD2 (7 bases). This CDR3 region has 14 residues. Germline-derived CDR1 and CDR2 are SGDLS and YYNGEE. The germline V and J ends were trimmed by 2 bases and 4 bases, with 13 bases remaining between them. The CDR3 here is CASSVGGQGYEQYF. The CDR3 nucleotides read TGTGCCAGCAGCGTGGGGGGGCAAGGGTACGAGCAGTACTTC.

This clone was seen a few times. The genes are TRBV19 and TRBJ1-5; TRBD1 aligns across 9 bases. CDR3 length: 17 residues. Germline CDR1 reads LNHDA; CDR2 reads SQIVND (reference sequence). V trimming: 0 bases; J trimming: 6 bases; junction bases outside the gene matches: 9. The CDR3 loop is CASSIDPGQGVGQPQHF. As DNA, the CDR3 is TGTGCCAGTAGTATAGACCCGGGACAGGGTGTAGGTCAGCCCCAGCATTTT.

V and J are TRBV2 and TRBJ2-1; the match to TRBD2 covers 8 bases. The CDR3 runs to 13 residues. Germline V gives CDR1 SNHLY, CDR2 FYNNEI. Trimming at V came to 8 bases and at J to 16 bases, leaving 16 bases not matched to a gene. CDR3 sequence (DNA): TGTGCCAGCCTGGGGATTGCGGGAGGCCTTAACTTCTTC. Translation gives CASLGIAGGLNFF.

Here the CDR3 reads CASSLTQDTQYF. CDR3 in DNA: TGTGCCAGCAGTTTAACCCAGGATACGCAGTATTTT. V usage is TRBV28 and J usage is TRBJ2-3, with D unclear. The germline V gene has CDR1 MDHEN and CDR2 SYDVKM. CDR3 size: 12 residues. The V gene lost 2 bases and the J gene lost 6 bases, with 6 bases spanning the gap.

V gene TRBV4-3 combines with J gene TRBJ2-2; tentatively, D is TRBD1 (5 bases). Trimming pared 0 bases from V and 7 bases from J, leaving 15 bases between. Looked up from germline, CDR1 is LGHNA and CDR2 is YSLEER. The CDR3 consists of 16 residues. The CDR3 nucleotides read TGCGCCAGCAGCCAAGATCGAGGCGTTAGGGGCGGGGAGCTGTTTTTT. Its translation is CASSQDRGVRGGELFF.

The chain employs TRBV5-4 and TRBJ2-7; 8 bases map to TRBD2. The germline V gene encodes CDR1 SGHNT and CDR2 YYREEE (reference sequence). The CDR3 spans 16 residues. Trimming removed 4 bases from V and 2 bases from J; junction bases left unmatched: 11. DNA of the CDR3: TGTGCCAGCAGCCCCGGGCCCGGGGGGGTGACCTACGAGCAGTACTTC. This encodes CASSPGPGGVTYEQYF. The variable domain in full, with the rest retrieved from reference TRBV5-4 and TRBJ2-7, is ETGVTQSPTHLIKTRGQQVTLRCSSQSGHNTVSWYQQALGQGPQFIFQYYREEENGRGNFPPRFSGLQFPNYSSELNVNALELDDSALYLCASSPGPGGVTYEQYFGPGTRLTVT.

This clone has a single count. The chain combines TRBV7-9 with TRBJ2-1; possibly TRBD2 for D (5 bases). Looked up from germline, CDR1 is SEHNR and CDR2 is FQNEAQ (reference sequence). The length of the CDR3 is 18 residues. Between the trimmed V and J ends, which lost 1 base and 6 bases, there was a span of 22 bases. The DNA of the CDR3 is TGTGCCAGCAGCTTAGGGGGTCACGGGATACCGACTCGCAATGAGCAGTTCTTC. Protein: CASSLGGHGIPTRNEQFF.

This chain connects TRBV14 to TRBJ2-1; D remains ambiguous. Trimming removed 4 bases from V and 4 bases from J, with 14 bases in between. CDR1 SGHDN and CDR2 FVKESK come from the germline V gene. The CDR3 is 15 amino acids. This chain's CDR3 is CASSPVGGPYNEQFF. For the CDR3, the DNA is TGTGCCAGCAGCCCTGTGGGTGGGCCTTACAATGAGCAGTTCTTC.

The chain couples TRBV30 to TRBJ1-5; D is undetermined. V gave up 2 bases and J gave up 2 bases, with 7 bases separating them. The CDR3 loop spans 13 amino acids. Germline-derived CDR1 and CDR2 are GTSNPN and SVGIG (reference sequence). The chain's CDR3 is CAWSPQGNQPQHF. CDR3 DNA: TGTGCCTGGAGTCCCCAGGGCAATCAGCCCCAGCATTTT.

This clone was observed a single time. V gene TRBV7-9 combines with J gene TRBJ2-7, with D perhaps TRBD1 (5 bases). V was shortened by 9 bases and J by 0 bases, with 15 bases between the two germline ends. The CDR3 spans 14 residues. Per the germline V gene, CDR1 is SEHNR and CDR2 is FQNEAQ (reference sequence). The CDR3 spells CARTRAISSYEQYF. In DNA, the CDR3 is TGTGCCAGGACCAGGGCGATCAGCTCCTACGAGCAGTACTTC.

This rearrangement joins TRBV30 to TRBJ2-5; D possibly corresponds to TRBD1 (5 bases). Germline loops: CDR1 GTSNPN, CDR2 SVGIG (reference sequence). Trimming removed 1 base from V and 3 bases from J, with 9 bases in between. The CDR3 is 13 amino acids. The CDR3 region is CAWSGQRKETQYF. The CDR3 bases are TGTGCCTGGAGTGGACAGAGGAAAGAGACCCAGTACTTC.

V gene TRBV14 combines with J gene TRBJ2-1, with D possibly matching TRBD1 (6 bases). Germline values: CDR1 SGHDN, CDR2 FVKESK. Deletions cut 2 bases from V and 2 bases from J, with 13 bases between. The CDR3 has 16 amino acids. The CDR3 loop is CASSQSGRGPYNEQFF. In DNA form, the CDR3 reads TGTGCCAGCAGCCAAAGCGGCAGGGGCCCCTACAATGAGCAGTTCTTC. Supplemented by reference TRBV14 and TRBJ2-1, the full variable domain reads EAGVTQFPSHSVIEKGQTVTLRCDPISGHDNLYWYRRVMGKEIKFLLHFVKESKQDESGMPNNRFLAERTGGTYSTLKVQPAELEDSGVYFCASSQSGRGPYNEQFFGPGTRLTVL.

This chain uses TRBV6-1 with TRBJ2-5, with D maybe TRBD2 (5 bases). V lost 3 bases and J lost 5, with 16 bases in between. This CDR3 has 15 residues. Germline CDR1 reads MNHNS; CDR2 reads SASEGT. CDR3 region: CASSDPPKGVETQYF. The CDR3 bases are TGTGCCAGCAGTGACCCCCCGAAGGGAGTCGAGACCCAGTACTTC.

The rearrangement joins TRBV10-3 to TRBJ1-1, with 9 bases that match TRBD1. Germline V gene data show CDR1 as ENHRY and CDR2 as SYGVKD. V shed 2 bases, J shed 6 bases, and the junction held 4 bases outside the gene matches. This CDR3 has 14 residues. The chain's CDR3 is CAISEDRGGSEAFF. For the CDR3, the DNA is TGTGCCATCAGTGAGGACAGGGGGGGCTCTGAAGCTTTCTTT.

This clone was detected only a few times. The chain links TRBV6-1 to TRBJ2-5; 10 bases are shared with TRBD2. Germline assignment: CDR1 MNHNS and CDR2 SASEGT. The CDR3 spans 18 residues. V lost 1 base to trimming and J lost 5 bases; unmatched junction nucleotides: 13. The CDR3 bases are TGTGCCAGCAGTGAAGGGGCTACTAGCGGGGTGGCGGTCGAGACCCAGTACTTC. Its translation: CASSEGATSGVAVETQYF.

The chain combines TRBV25-1 with TRBJ2-7; TRBD2 matches 8 bases. The V and J ends lost 7 bases and 2 bases, in that order; junction bases with no gene match: 10. This CDR3 spans 15 amino acids. CDR1 is MGHDK, CDR2 SYGVNS, per germline. Written as DNA, the CDR3 is TGTGCCAGCAACCCCGTGCGGGAGGCCCCCTACGAGCAGTACTTC. Its translation is CASNPVREAPYEQYF.